This T cell receptor (beta chain) comes out of a study of blood T cells in healthy people across ages. The length of the CDR3 is 14 residues. Germline-derived CDR1 and CDR2 are SGHDT and YYEEEE. V was trimmed by 0 bases and J by 4 bases, leaving 8 bases between them. The use of a sample-barcoded 5' primer and a J-beta primer mix characterized a second PCR of roughly 6 to 11 cycles. TCRdb itself ran the 5' RACE reads through MiXCR, one entry per CDR3 protein. The sample lists around 700,000 distinct CDR3 sequences; roughly 25% were seen once. These sequences were also reported in another study, on T cells of mothers and their children. Turning to that study: No T cell clones of persistent microchimeric origin were detected.

Sample: blood. This TCR came from a boy aged 5-17 years in good health. The chain combines TRBV5-6 with TRBJ1-5; D gene uncertain. The CDR3 DNA follows: TGTGCCAGCAGCTTGGGGAATCAGAATCAGCCCCAGCATTTT. This codes for CASSLGNQNQPQHF.